Here is one T cell receptor (beta chain) with its context. Germline V gives CDR1 SGHTA, CDR2 FQGTGA. This CDR3 contains 14 residues. V lost 5 bases and J lost 1, with 11 bases in between. This sample was taken from a study of blood T cell repertoires in COVID-19. Study details: The study drew acute and convalescent COVID-19 samples from the United States, Italy and Spain.

Some clones are missing from TCRdb's copy, which holds only in-frame ones; the method was immunoSEQ multiplex PCR. Of some 300,000 clones listed, 85% to 90% were seen once; the top ten hold around 9%. In terms of age and location, participants ranged from roughly 18 to 90 years and lived in about 25 US areas. The sample taken for sequencing was PBMCs or T cells enriched from blood (not recorded which). The chain is built from TRBV7-3 and TRBJ1-1; a weak D match, TRBD1 (5 bases). The receptor's source is a woman younger than 45 who had recovered from COVID-19. As DNA, the CDR3 is TGTGCCAGCAGCCGTGAGGACACGAACACTGAAGCTTTCTTT. Encoded protein: CASSREDTNTEAFF.